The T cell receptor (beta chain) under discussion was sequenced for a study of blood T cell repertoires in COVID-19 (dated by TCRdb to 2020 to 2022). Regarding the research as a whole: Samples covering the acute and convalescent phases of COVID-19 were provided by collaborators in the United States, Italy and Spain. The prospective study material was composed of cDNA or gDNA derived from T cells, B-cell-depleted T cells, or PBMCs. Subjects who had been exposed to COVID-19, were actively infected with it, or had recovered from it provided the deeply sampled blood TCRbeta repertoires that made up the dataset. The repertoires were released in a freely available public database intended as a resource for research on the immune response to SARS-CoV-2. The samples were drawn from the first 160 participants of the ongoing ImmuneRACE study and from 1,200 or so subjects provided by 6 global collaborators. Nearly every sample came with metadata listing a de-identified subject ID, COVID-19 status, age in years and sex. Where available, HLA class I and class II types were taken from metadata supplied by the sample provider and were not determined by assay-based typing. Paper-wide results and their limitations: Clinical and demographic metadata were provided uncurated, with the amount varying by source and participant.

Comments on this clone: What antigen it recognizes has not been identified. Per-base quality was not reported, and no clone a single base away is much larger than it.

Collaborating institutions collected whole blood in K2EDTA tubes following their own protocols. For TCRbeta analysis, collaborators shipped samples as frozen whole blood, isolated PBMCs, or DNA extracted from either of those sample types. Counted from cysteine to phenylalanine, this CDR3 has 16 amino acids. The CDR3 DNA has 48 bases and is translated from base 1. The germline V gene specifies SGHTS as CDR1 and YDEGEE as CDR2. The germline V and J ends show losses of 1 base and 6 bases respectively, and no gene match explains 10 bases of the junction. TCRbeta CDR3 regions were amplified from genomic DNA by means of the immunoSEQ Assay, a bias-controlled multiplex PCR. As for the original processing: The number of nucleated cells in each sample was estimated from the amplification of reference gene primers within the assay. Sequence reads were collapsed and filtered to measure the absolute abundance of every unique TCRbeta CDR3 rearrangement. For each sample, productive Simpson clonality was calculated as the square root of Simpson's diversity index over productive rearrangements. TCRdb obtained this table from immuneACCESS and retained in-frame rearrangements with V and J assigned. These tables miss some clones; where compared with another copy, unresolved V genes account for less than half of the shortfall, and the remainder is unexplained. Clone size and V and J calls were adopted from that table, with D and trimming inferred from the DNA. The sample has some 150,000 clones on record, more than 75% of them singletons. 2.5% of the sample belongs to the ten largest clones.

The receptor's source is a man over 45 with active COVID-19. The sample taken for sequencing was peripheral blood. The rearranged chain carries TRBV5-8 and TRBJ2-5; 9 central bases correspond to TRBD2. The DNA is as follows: TGTGCCAGCAGCTTGCATACGGGACTAGCTTTAAAGACCCAGTACTTC. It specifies CASSLHTGLALKTQYF.